The 6 T cell receptor beta chains in this list originate from one sample, sequenced in a study of early T cells in non-severe SARS-CoV-2 infection. TCRdb reprocessed the 5' RACE reads via MiXCR and lists one record per CDR3 protein. The sample lists roughly 38,000 distinct CDR3 sequences, about 5.5% occurring once. The material sequenced was whole blood, taken at baseline. Receptors were obtained from an adult who was a healthcare worker with PCR-confirmed SARS-CoV-2 infection or an uninfected control (not recorded which).

This clonotype was recorded at least ten times. This chain connects TRBV27 to TRBJ2-6; D is undetermined. This CDR3 comprises 13 residues. Between the trimmed V and J ends, which lost 6 bases and 0 bases, there was a span of 3 bases. Germline lookup yields CDR1 MNHEY and CDR2 SMNVEV (reference sequence). The CDR3 nucleotides are TGTGCCAGCAGGGCCTCTGGGGCCAACGTCCTGACTTTC. It is translated as CASRASGANVLTF.

V is TRBV9 and J is TRBJ2-7; weak D call: TRBD2 (5 bases). Germline lookup yields CDR1 SGDLS and CDR2 YYNGEE. The CDR3 is 13 amino acids. Trimming cost V 4 bases and J 6 bases, with 14 bases left between them. Here the CDR3 reads CASSLSGSFEQYF. DNA of the CDR3: TGTGCCAGCAGCTTGAGCGGTAGCTTCGAGCAGTACTTC.

This clonotype was observed many times. The genes are TRBV7-2 and TRBJ2-1; TRBD1 is a possible D gene (5 bases). The CDR3 is 13 residues long. The germline CDR1 and CDR2 sequences are SGHTA and FQGNSA. The V end was cut by 4 bases, the J end by 4 bases, with 8 bases between. CDR3 sequence: CASSWTPYNEQFF. The CDR3 DNA reads as TGTGCCAGCAGCTGGACACCTTACAATGAGCAGTTCTTC.

At least ten counts were recorded for this clonotype. The V gene is TRBV12-3 or TRBV12-4, the J gene TRBJ2-7, with D possibly being TRBD2 (6 bases). The CDR3 runs 14 residues. With 3 bases removed from V and 2 bases from J, the gap between germline ends came to 11 bases. In DNA, the CDR3 is TGTGCCAGCAGTTTGGGGGGATCAGCCTACGAGCAGTACTTC. This codes for CASSLGGSAYEQYF.

This clonotype was recorded at least ten times. This chain joins TRBV18 and TRBJ1-1; D remains ambiguous. Germline CDR1 is KGHSH and CDR2 is LQKENI. CDR3 length equals 17 residues. Trimming took 3 bases from V and 6 from J, leaving 23 bases between them. CDR3 loop: CASSPPLGQVGRPEAFF. The CDR3 DNA reads TGTGCCAGCTCACCCCCACTAGGGCAGGTCGGTCGTCCTGAAGCTTTCTTT.

This clonotype showed up many times. The chain has TRBV7-3 and TRBJ2-6; possible D gene TRBD1, 5 bases. There are 16 residues in the CDR3. Germline V CDR1 and CDR2: SGHTA, FQGTGA. Trimming pared 2 bases from V and 6 bases from J, leaving 14 bases between. CDR3 DNA: TGTGCCAGCAGCTTACGCGCCAAAGGGGTGGCCAACGTCCTGACTTTC. Amino acids: CASSLRAKGVANVLTF.